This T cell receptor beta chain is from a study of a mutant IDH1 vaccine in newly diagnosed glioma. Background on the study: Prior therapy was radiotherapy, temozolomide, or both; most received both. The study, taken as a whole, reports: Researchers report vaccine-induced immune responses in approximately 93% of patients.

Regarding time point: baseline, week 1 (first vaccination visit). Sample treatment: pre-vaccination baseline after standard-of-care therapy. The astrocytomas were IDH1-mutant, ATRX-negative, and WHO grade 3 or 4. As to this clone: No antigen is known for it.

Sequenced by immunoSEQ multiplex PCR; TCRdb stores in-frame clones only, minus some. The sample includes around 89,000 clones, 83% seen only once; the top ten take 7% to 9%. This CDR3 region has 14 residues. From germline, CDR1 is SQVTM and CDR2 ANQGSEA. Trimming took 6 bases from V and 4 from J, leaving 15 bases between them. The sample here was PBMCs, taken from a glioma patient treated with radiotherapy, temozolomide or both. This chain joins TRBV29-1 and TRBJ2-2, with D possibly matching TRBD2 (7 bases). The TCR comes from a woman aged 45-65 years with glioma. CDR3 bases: TGCAGCGTGTACGGGGGGCAGGGCACCGGGGAGCTGTTTTTT. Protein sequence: CSVYGGQGTGELFF.